This T cell receptor beta chain came from a study of control samples from healthy donors and cancer patients. The protocol was immunoSEQ multiplex PCR, while the TCRdb copy is restricted to in-frame clones and leaves out a portion. The repertoire holds tens of thousands of clones, with roughly 94% as singletons. The TCR sequence derives from a man in his sixties in good health. Material: blood.

The CDR3 loop is CAWRPTSGPYEQYF. DNA of the CDR3: TGTGCCTGGAGGCCCACTAGCGGGCCCTACGAGCAGTACTTC. V and J are TRBV30 and TRBJ2-7, with TRBD2 matching 9 bases. V lost 3 bases and J lost 2; bases outside the gene matches: 5. This CDR3 has 14 amino acids. From germline, CDR1 is GTSNPN and CDR2 SVGIG (reference sequence).